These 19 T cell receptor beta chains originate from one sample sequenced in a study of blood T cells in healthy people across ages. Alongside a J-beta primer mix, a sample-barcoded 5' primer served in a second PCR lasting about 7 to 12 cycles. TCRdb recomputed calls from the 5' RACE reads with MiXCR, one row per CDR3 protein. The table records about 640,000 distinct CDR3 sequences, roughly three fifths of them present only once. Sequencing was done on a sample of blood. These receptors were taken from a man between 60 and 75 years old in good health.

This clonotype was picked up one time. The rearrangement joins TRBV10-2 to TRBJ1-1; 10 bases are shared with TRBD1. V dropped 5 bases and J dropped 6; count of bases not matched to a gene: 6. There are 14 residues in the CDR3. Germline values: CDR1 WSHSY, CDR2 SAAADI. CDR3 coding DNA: TGCGCCAGCAGTCCCGGGACAGGGGTCGCTGAAGCTTTCTTT. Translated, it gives CASSPGTGVAEAFF.

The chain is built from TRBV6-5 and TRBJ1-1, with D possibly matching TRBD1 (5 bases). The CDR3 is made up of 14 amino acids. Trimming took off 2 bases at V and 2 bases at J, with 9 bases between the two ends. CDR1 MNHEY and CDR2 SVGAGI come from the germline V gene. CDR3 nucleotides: TGTGCCAGCAGTTACGCGGGACTTAACACTGAAGCTTTCTTT. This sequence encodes CASSYAGLNTEAFF.

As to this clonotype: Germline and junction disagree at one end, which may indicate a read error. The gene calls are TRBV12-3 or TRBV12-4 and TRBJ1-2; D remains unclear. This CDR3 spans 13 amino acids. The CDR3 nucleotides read TGCGTATTGCGCAACCATTCTAACTATGGCTACACCTTC. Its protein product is CVLRNHSNYGYTF.

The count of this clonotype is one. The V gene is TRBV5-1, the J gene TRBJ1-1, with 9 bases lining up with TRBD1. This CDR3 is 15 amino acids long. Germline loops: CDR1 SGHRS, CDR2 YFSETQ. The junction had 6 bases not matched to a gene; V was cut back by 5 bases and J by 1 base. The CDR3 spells CASRSTGGANTEAFF. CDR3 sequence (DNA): TGCGCCAGCAGATCGACAGGGGGAGCGAACACTGAAGCTTTCTTT.

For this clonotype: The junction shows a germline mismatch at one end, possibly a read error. The CDR3 region has the DNA TGCGCCGGCAGCTTGCTTAGGCAGGGGGTGATTCGTGAGACCCAGTACTTC. As protein: CAGSLLRQGVIRETQYF. The V gene is TRBV5-1, the J gene TRBJ2-7, with TRBD1 matching over 7 bases. TRBJ2-5 explains the end of the DNA better; the J call may be wrong. CDR1 and CDR2 from the germline V gene are SGHRS and YFSETQ. This CDR3 is built from 17 residues.

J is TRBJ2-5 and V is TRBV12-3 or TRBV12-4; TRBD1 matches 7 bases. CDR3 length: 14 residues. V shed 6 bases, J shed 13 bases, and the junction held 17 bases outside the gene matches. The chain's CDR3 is CASSPDREIGNTYF. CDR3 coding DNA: TGTGCCAGCAGCCCCGACAGGGAGATTGGCAATACGTACTTC.

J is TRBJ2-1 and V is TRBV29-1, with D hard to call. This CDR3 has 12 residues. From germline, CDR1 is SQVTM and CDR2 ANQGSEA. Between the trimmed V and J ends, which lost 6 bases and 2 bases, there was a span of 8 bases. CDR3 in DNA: TGCAGCGTGGACGGGCCCTACAATGAGCAGTTCTTC. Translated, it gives CSVDGPYNEQFF.

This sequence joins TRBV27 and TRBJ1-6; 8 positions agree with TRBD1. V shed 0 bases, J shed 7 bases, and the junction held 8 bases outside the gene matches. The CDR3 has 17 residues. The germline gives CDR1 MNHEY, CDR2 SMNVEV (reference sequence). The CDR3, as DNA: TGTGCCAGCAGTTTATCGATTGGGGGGGACAGGAATTCACCCCTCCACTTT. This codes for CASSLSIGGDRNSPLHF.

CDR3 sequence (DNA): TGTGCCAGCAGCCGCACCCGGAGGACATTCTCCACTGAAGCTTTCTTT. Protein sequence: CASSRTRRTFSTEAFF. The rearrangement links TRBV7-2 to TRBJ1-1; perhaps TRBD1 as D (5 bases). Germline V CDR1 and CDR2: SGHTA, FQGNSA. Trimming cost V 5 bases and J 4 bases, with 20 bases left between them. This CDR3 region has 16 residues.

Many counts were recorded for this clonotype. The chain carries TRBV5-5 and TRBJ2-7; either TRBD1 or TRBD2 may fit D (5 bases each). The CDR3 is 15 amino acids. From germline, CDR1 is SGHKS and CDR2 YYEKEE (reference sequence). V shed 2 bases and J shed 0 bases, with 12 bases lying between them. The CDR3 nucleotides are TGTGCCAGCAGCTTTCTGAGGGACCCCTCCTACGAGCAGTACTTC. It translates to CASSFLRDPSYEQYF. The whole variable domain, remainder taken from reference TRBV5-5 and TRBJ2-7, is DAGVTQSPTHLIKTRGQQVTLRCSPISGHKSVSWYQQVLGQGPQFIFQYYEKEERGRGNFPDRFSARQFPNYSSELNVNALLLGDSALYLCASSFLRDPSYEQYFGPGTRLTVT.

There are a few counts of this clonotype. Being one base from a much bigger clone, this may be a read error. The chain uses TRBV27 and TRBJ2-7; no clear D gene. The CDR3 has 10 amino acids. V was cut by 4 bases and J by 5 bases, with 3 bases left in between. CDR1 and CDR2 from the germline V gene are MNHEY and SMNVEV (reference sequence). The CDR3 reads CASSSDEQYF. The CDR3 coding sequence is TGTGCCAGCAGTTCCGACGAGCAGTACTTC.

CDR3 nucleotide sequence: TGTGCCAGCAGCCCCCACGGAGCAACTAATGAAAAACTGTTTTTT. Amino acid sequence: CASSPHGATNEKLFF. This chain joins TRBV9 and TRBJ1-4; D ambiguous. The CDR3 covers 15 residues. Germline V lookup: CDR1 SGDLS, CDR2 YYNGEE. V was clipped by 4 bases and J by 0 bases, with 10 bases between them.

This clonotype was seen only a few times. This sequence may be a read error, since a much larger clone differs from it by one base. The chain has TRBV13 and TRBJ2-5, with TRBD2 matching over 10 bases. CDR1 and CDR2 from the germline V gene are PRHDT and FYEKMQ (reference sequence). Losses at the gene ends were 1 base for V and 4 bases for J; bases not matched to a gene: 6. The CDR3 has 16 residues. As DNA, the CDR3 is TGTGCCAGCAGCTTAGAAGCGGGGGGGCCTTTAGAGACCCAGTACTTC. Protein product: CASSLEAGGPLETQYF.

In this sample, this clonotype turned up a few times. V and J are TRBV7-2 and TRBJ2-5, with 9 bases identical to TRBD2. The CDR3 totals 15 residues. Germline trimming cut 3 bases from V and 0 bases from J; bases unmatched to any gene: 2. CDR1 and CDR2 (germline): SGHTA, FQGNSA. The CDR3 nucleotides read TGTGCCAGCAGCTTCGTAGCGGGGGACCAAGAGACCCAGTACTTC. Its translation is CASSFVAGDQETQYF.

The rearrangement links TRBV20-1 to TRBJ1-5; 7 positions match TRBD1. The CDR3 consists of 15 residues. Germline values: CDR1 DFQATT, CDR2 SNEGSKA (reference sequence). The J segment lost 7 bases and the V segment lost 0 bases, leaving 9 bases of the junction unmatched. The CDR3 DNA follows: TGCAGTGCTAGAGATTCACAGGGGATGTGGCAGCCCCAGCATTTT. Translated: CSARDSQGMWQPQHF.

CDR3 loop: CSARGRGEGRYGYTF. CDR3 nucleotides: TGCAGTGCTAGAGGCAGGGGAGAAGGGCGCTATGGCTACACCTTC. V is TRBV20-1 and J is TRBJ1-2; D perhaps matches TRBD1 (6 bases). The V gene's germline CDR1 is DFQATT and CDR2 SNEGSKA (reference sequence). Between the trimmed V and J ends, which lost 1 base and 4 bases, there was a span of 16 bases. The CDR3 covers 15 residues.

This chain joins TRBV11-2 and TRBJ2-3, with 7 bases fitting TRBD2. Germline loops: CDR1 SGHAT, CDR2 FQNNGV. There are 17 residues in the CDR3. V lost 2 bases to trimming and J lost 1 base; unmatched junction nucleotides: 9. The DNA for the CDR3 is TGTGCCAGCAGCTTACGTACTTGGGAGGGGCGCACAGATACGCAGTATTTT. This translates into CASSLRTWEGRTDTQYF.

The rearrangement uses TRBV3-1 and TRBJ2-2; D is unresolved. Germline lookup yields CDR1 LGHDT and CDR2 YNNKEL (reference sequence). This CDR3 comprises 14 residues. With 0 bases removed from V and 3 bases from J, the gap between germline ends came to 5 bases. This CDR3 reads CASSQDIDTGELFF. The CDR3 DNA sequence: TGTGCCAGCAGCCAAGATATTGACACCGGGGAGCTGTTTTTT.

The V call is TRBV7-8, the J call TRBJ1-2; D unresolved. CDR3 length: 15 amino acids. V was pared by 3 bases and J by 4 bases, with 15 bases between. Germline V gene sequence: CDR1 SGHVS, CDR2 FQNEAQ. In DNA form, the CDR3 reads TGTGCCAGCAGCTTCGATACCGGACGGACCTATGGCTACACCTTC. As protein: CASSFDTGRTYGYTF.